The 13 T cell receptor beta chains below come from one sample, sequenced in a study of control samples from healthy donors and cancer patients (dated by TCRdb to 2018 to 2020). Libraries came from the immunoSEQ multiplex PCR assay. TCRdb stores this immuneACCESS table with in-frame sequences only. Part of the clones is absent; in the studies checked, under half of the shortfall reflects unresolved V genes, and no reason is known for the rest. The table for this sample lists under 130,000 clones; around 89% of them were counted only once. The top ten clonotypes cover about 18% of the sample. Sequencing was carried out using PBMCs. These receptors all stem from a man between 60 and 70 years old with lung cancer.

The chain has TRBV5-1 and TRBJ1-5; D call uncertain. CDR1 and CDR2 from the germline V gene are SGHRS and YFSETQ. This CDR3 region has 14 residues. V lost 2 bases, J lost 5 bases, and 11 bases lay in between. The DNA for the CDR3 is TGCGCCAGCAGCTTTTCTGGGGATGATCAGCCCCAGCATTTT. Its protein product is CASSFSGDDQPQHF.

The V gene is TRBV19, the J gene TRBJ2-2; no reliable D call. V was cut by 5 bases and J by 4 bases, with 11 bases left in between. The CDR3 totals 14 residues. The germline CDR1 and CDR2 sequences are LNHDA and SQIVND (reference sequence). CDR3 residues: CASSPRTGTGELFF. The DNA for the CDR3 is TGTGCCAGTAGTCCTAGGACCGGCACCGGGGAGCTGTTTTTT.

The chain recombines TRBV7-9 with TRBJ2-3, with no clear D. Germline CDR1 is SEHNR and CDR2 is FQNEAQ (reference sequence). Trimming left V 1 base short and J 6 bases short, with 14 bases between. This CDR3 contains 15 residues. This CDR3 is CASSLVSYGADTQYF. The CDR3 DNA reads TGTGCCAGCAGCTTAGTTTCATATGGTGCGGATACGCAGTATTTT.

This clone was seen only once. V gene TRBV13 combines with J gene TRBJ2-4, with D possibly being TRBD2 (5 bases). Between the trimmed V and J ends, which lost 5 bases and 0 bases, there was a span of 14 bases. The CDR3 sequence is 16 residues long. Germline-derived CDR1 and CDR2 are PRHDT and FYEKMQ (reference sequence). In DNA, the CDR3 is TGTGCCAGCAGCCCCGAGGGTCAGTCAGCCAAAAACATTCAGTACTTC. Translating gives CASSPEGQSAKNIQYF. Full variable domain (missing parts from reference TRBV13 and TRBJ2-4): AAGVIQSPRHLIKEKRETATLKCYPIPRHDTVYWYQQGPGQDPQFLISFYEKMQSDKGSIPDRFSAQQFSDYHSELNMSSLELGDSALYFCASSPEGQSAKNIQYFGAGTRLSVL.

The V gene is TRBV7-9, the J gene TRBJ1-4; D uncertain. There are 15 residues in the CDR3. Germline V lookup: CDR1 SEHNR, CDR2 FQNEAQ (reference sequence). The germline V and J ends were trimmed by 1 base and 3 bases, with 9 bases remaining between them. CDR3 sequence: CASSLGGSSNEKLFF. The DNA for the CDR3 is TGTGCCAGCAGCTTAGGTGGCAGCTCTAATGAAAAACTGTTTTTT.

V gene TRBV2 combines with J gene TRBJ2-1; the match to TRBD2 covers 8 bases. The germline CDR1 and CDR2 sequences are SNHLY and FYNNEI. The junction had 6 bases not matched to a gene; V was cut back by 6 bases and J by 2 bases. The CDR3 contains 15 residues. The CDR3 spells CASSRTSSAYNEQFF. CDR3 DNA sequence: TGTGCCAGCAGCCGGACTAGCAGCGCCTACAATGAGCAGTTCTTC.

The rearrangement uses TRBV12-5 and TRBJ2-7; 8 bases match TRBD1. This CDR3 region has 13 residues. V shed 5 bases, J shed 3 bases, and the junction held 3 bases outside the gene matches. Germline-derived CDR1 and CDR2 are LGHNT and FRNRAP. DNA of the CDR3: TGTGCTAGTGGTCCCGGGACAGGCTACGAGCAGTACGTC. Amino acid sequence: CASGPGTGYEQYV.

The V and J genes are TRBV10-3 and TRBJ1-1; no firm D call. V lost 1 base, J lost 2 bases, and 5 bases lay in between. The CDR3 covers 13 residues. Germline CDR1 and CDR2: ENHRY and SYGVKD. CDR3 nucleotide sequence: TGTGCCATCAGTGAGTTCAGTAACACTGAAGCTTTCTTT. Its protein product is CAISEFSNTEAFF.

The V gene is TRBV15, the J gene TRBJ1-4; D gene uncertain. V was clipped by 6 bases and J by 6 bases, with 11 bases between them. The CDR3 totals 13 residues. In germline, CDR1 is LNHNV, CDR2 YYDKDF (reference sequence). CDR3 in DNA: TGTGCCACCAGGGGTACCAATGATGAAAAACTGTTTTTT. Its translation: CATRGTNDEKLFF. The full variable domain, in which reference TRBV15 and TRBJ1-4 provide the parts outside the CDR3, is DAMVIQNPRYQVTQFGKPVTLSCSQTLNHNVMYWYQQKSSQAPKLLFHYYDKDFNNEADTPDNFQSRRPNTSFCFLDIRSPGLGDTAMYLCATRGTNDEKLFFGSGTQLSVL.

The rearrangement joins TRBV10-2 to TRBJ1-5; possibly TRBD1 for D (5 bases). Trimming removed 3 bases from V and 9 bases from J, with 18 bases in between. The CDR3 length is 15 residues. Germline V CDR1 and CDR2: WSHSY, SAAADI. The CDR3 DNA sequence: TGCGCCAGCAGTGAAAGGGGCCAGGACGGTTCGCCCCAGCATTTT. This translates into CASSERGQDGSPQHF.

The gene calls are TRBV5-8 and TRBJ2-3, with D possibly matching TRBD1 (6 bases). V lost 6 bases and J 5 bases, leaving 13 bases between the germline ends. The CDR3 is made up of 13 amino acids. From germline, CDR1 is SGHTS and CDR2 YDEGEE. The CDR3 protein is CASTPRGKDTQYF. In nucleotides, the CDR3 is TGTGCCAGCACCCCAAGGGGGAAAGATACGCAGTATTTT.

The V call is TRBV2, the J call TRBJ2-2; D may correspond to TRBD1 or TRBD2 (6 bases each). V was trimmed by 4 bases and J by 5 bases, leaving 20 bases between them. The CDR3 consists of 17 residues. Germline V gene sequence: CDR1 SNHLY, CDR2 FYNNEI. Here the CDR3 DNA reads TGTGCCAGCAGTGGGTCGGTTTTGGGGGGCGATACCGGGGAGCTGTTTTTT. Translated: CASSGSVLGGDTGELFF.

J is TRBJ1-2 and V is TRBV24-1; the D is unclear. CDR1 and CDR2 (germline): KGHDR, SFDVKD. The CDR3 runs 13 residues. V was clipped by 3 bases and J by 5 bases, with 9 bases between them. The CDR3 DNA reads TGTGCCACCAGTGATGAGCGGGAGTATGGCTACACCTTC. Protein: CATSDEREYGYTF.